The 26 T cell receptor beta chains given below trace back to one sample, sequenced in a study of blood T cell repertoires in COVID-19. Measured with immunoSEQ multiplex PCR; TCRdb has only the in-frame clones, and not every one. The repertoire consists of approximately 230,000 clones, with about 79% occurring once and the leading ten covering 8.9%. The sample taken for sequencing was peripheral blood. The source is a man older than 75 with acute or convalescent COVID-19.

The J gene is TRBJ2-7, the V gene TRBV6-5; D is unclear. This CDR3 has 14 residues. Trimming removed 7 bases from V and 0 bases from J, with 13 bases in between. Germline CDR1 is MNHEY and CDR2 is SVGAGI. CDR3 sequence (DNA): TGTGCCAGCAAAACCATGGGCATCTCCTACGAGCAGTACTTC. This encodes CASKTMGISYEQYF.

V is TRBV2 and J is TRBJ1-5, with 9 positions matching TRBD1. Trimming took 4 bases from V and 4 from J; bases not matched to a gene: 2. Germline V lookup: CDR1 SNHLY, CDR2 FYNNEI. The CDR3 is 14 residues long. The CDR3 sequence: CASSVGTGNQPQHF. CDR3 sequence (DNA): TGTGCCAGCAGTGTTGGGACAGGGAATCAGCCCCAGCATTTT.

DNA for the CDR3: TGTGCCAGTAGTGCGGACAGGGGGCGCAACTATGGCTACACCTTC. Translating gives CASSADRGRNYGYTF. This sequence joins TRBV19 and TRBJ1-2, with 11 bases matching TRBD1. There are 15 residues in the CDR3. Germline V gene lookup returns CDR1 LNHDA and CDR2 SQIVND (reference sequence). The J segment lost 2 bases and the V segment lost 5 bases, leaving 4 bases of the junction unmatched.

This rearrangement joins TRBV24-1 to TRBJ1-4; TRBD1 matches at 7 bases. Germline CDR1 reads KGHDR; CDR2 reads SFDVKD. With 7 bases clipped from V and 8 bases from J, the junction kept 6 bases outside the gene matches. The CDR3 totals 13 residues. The CDR3 DNA is TGTGCCACCAGCGACAGGGCGGGGGAAAAACTGTTTTTT. It is translated as CATSDRAGEKLFF.

This clone was counted a few times. The J gene is TRBJ2-4, the V gene TRBV7-9; 7 positions agree with TRBD1. The junction had 5 bases not matched to a gene; V was cut back by 4 bases and J by 2 bases. The CDR3 covers 15 residues. Germline CDR1 is SEHNR and CDR2 is FQNEAQ (reference sequence). CDR3 sequence: CASSYRGGSKNIQYF. The DNA for the CDR3 is TGTGCCAGCAGCTACAGGGGTGGGTCCAAAAACATTCAGTACTTC.

The chain combines TRBV11-1 with TRBJ2-3; D ambiguous. Trimming removed 5 bases from V and 6 bases from J, with 6 bases in between. CDR1 SGHAT and CDR2 FQDESV come from the germline V gene (reference sequence). This CDR3 has 11 amino acids. The CDR3: CASSPRDTQYF. The CDR3 DNA reads TGTGCCAGCAGCCCCAGGGATACGCAGTATTTT.

V and J are TRBV5-1 and TRBJ1-2; D may be TRBD1 (5 bases). Germline assignment: CDR1 SGHRS and CDR2 YFSETQ. Trimming removed 3 bases from V and 8 bases from J, with 20 bases in between. The CDR3 loop spans 15 amino acids. The CDR3 loop is CASSSTTQGRRGYTF. For the CDR3, the DNA is TGCGCCAGCAGCTCTACAACTCAGGGTCGGAGAGGCTACACCTTC.

The CDR3 DNA reads as TGTGCCAGCAGCCCAGGGGTTTTGAACACCGGGGAGCTGTTTTTT. It is translated as CASSPGVLNTGELFF. The chain links TRBV11-3 to TRBJ2-2, with D possibly TRBD1 on 6 matching bases. The V end lost 5 bases, the J end lost 1 base, and 11 bases lay between the germline ends. The CDR3 totals 15 residues. The V gene's germline CDR1 is SGHNT and CDR2 YENEEA.

The V and J genes are TRBV27 and TRBJ1-1; TRBD1 matches at 7 bases. V shed 5 bases, J shed 1 base, and the junction held 7 bases outside the gene matches. Germline lookup yields CDR1 MNHEY and CDR2 SMNVEV (reference sequence). The CDR3 is 15 residues long. The CDR3 region has the DNA TGTGCCAGCAGTCCCGCGGGACAGACGAACACTGAAGCTTTCTTT. Protein product: CASSPAGQTNTEAFF.

The V and J genes are TRBV11-3 and TRBJ1-3, with TRBD1 matching over 12 bases. V was clipped by 5 bases and J by 3 bases; unmatched bases: 5. This CDR3 contains 16 residues. The germline CDR1 and CDR2 sequences are SGHNT and YENEEA. The CDR3 nucleotides read TGTGCCAGCAGCGCGGGACAGGGGGCAGTTGGAAACACCATATATTTT. Amino acids: CASSAGQGAVGNTIYF.

The rearrangement links TRBV29-1 to TRBJ1-1; TRBD1 agrees at 7 bases. Trimming removed 4 bases from V and 0 bases from J; junction bases left unmatched: 5. Per germline, CDR1 SQVTM and CDR2 ANQGSEA. This CDR3 contains 14 residues. This chain's CDR3 is CSVALGQVNTEAFF. The CDR3 nucleotides read TGCAGCGTTGCTCTTGGACAGGTGAACACTGAAGCTTTCTTT. Full variable domain (remainder filled in from reference TRBV29-1 and TRBJ1-1): SAVISQKPSRDICQRGTSLTIQCQVDSQVTMMFWYRQQPGQSLTLIATANQGSEATYESGFVIDKFPISRPNLTFSTLTVSNMSPEDSSIYLCSVALGQVNTEAFFGQGTRLTVV.

This chain links TRBV7-9 with TRBJ1-2; D ambiguous. Germline V gene sequence: CDR1 SEHNR, CDR2 FQNEAQ (reference sequence). V was trimmed by 1 base and J by 3 bases, leaving 12 bases between them. The CDR3 is 15 amino acids. CDR3 nucleotides: TGTGCCAGCAGCTTAGTGGTAGGGCGGGACTATGGCTACACCTTC. This gives the protein CASSLVVGRDYGYTF.

In this sample, this clone turned up a few times. The gene calls are TRBV10-1 and TRBJ2-7; 8 nucleotides agree with TRBD1. The ends lost 6 bases at V and 3 bases at J; junction bases unmatched: 7. Germline values: CDR1 WNHNN, CDR2 SYGVQD (reference sequence). This CDR3 region has 14 residues. CDR3: CASRPDRGDYEQYF. DNA of the CDR3: TGCGCCAGCAGGCCCGACAGGGGCGACTACGAGCAGTACTTC.

This chain uses TRBV2 with TRBJ2-3, with 13 nucleotides matching TRBD2. CDR1 SNHLY and CDR2 FYNNEI come from the germline V gene. Trimming at V came to 4 bases and at J to 2 bases, leaving 3 bases not matched to a gene. The CDR3 extends over 16 amino acids. DNA for the CDR3: TGTGCCAGCAGTGTGGGACTAGCGGGGCCCACAGATACGCAGTATTTT. Protein product: CASSVGLAGPTDTQYF.

This clone was counted a few times. V and J are TRBV27 and TRBJ1-2, with D maybe TRBD1 (6 bases). V was trimmed by 5 bases and J by 5 bases, leaving 18 bases between them. There are 15 residues in the CDR3. CDR1 is MNHEY and CDR2 is SMNVEV in the germline V gene (reference sequence). The CDR3 loop is CASSPRGQRGYGYTF. The CDR3 region has the DNA TGTGCCAGCAGTCCAAGGGGTCAGAGGGGGTATGGCTACACCTTC.

This clone was seen a few times. The genes are TRBV2 and TRBJ1-5, with 8 bases that match TRBD1. V was clipped by 6 bases and J by 4 bases; unmatched bases: 8. CDR3 length: 15 amino acids. Germline loops: CDR1 SNHLY, CDR2 FYNNEI. CDR3 residues: CASSERTGWNQPQHF. The CDR3 DNA reads as TGTGCCAGCAGCGAGCGGACAGGGTGGAATCAGCCCCAGCATTTT.

The rearrangement links TRBV5-1 to TRBJ2-3; 11 bases match TRBD2. This CDR3 contains 16 residues. V dropped 3 bases and J dropped 2; count of bases not matched to a gene: 5. Per the germline V gene, CDR1 is SGHRS and CDR2 is YFSETQ. The CDR3 here is CASSSVTSGITDTQYF. The CDR3, as DNA: TGCGCCAGCAGCTCGGTGACTAGCGGGATCACAGATACGCAGTATTTT.

This chain joins TRBV7-2 and TRBJ1-4; tentatively, D is TRBD1 (6 bases). Germline V lookup: CDR1 SGHTA, CDR2 FQGNSA. The V end lost 4 bases, the J end lost 3 bases, and 12 bases lay between the germline ends. The CDR3 extends over 15 amino acids. The CDR3 region has the DNA TGTGCCAGCAGCTCGGCGGGGGGGCCTAATGAAAAACTGTTTTTT. Encoded protein: CASSSAGGPNEKLFF.

This rearrangement joins TRBV9 to TRBJ2-1, with 7 bases fitting TRBD1. The trim removed 0 bases at V and 3 bases at J, leaving 3 bases unmatched. There are 15 residues in the CDR3. Germline CDR1 is SGDLS and CDR2 is YYNGEE. The CDR3 reads CASSVEGGFYNEQFF. CDR3 bases: TGTGCCAGCAGCGTAGAAGGGGGCTTCTACAATGAGCAGTTCTTC.

The rearrangement joins TRBV2 to TRBJ1-3, with D unresolved. Germline CDR1 is SNHLY and CDR2 is FYNNEI. The CDR3 length is 13 residues. Trimming took 8 bases from V and 2 from J, leaving 10 bases between them. The CDR3 nucleotides read TGTGCCAGCTCAGTGGTGGCTGGAAACACCATATATTTT. Translated, it gives CASSVVAGNTIYF.

The chain employs TRBV11-2 and TRBJ2-1; 9 bases agree with TRBD1. Trimming took 5 bases from V and 3 from J; bases not matched to a gene: 5. This CDR3 contains 15 residues. Germline values: CDR1 SGHAT, CDR2 FQNNGV. In DNA form, the CDR3 reads TGTGCCAGCAGCGCCCCGACAGGGGGCTACAATGAGCAGTTCTTC. It yields the protein CASSAPTGGYNEQFF. Variable domain in full (rest from reference TRBV11-2 and TRBJ2-1): EAGVAQSPRYKIIEKRQSVAFWCNPISGHATLYWYQQILGQGPKLLIQFQNNGVVDDSQLPKDRFSAERLKGVDSTLKIQPAKLEDSAVYLCASSAPTGGYNEQFFGPGTRLTVL.

This clone appeared a single time. V and J are TRBV6-2 or TRBV6-3 and TRBJ1-5; TRBD1 aligns across 12 bases. Germline V CDR1 and CDR2: MNHEY, SVGEGT. This CDR3 has 15 amino acids. V trimming: 2 bases; J trimming: 6 bases; junction bases outside the gene matches: 2. The CDR3 sequence: CASSYGTGGGQPQHF. DNA for the CDR3: TGTGCCAGCAGTTACGGGACAGGGGGCGGTCAGCCCCAGCATTTT.

V usage is TRBV7-3 and J usage is TRBJ1-6; D might be TRBD1 (6 bases). Trimming pared 2 bases from V and 7 bases from J, leaving 12 bases between. CDR1 and CDR2 from the germline V gene are SGHTA and FQGTGA. The CDR3 extends over 15 amino acids. The CDR3 bases are TGTGCCAGCAGCTTATCCGGACAGATAAATTCACCCCTCCACTTT. Translated: CASSLSGQINSPLHF.

The rearrangement joins TRBV27 to TRBJ2-7; 10 bases are shared with TRBD2. CDR1 is MNHEY, CDR2 SMNVEV, per germline (reference sequence). There are 16 residues in the CDR3. Trimming cost V 2 bases and J 3 bases; bases outside gene matches: 7. The CDR3 region is CASSLQLAGDIYEQYF. Here the CDR3 DNA reads TGTGCCAGCAGTTTACAGCTAGCGGGAGACATCTACGAGCAGTACTTC.

V usage is TRBV7-2 and J usage is TRBJ2-7; 12 positions agree with TRBD1. Germline loops: CDR1 SGHTA, CDR2 FQGNSA. The CDR3 length is 17 residues. V was pared by 0 bases and J by 6 bases, with 9 bases of the junction left unmatched. The CDR3 DNA follows: TGTGCCAGCAGCTTAGCTCCTAGGGACAGGGGGCCGGTCGAGCAGTACTTC. This translates into CASSLAPRDRGPVEQYF.

J is TRBJ1-2 and V is TRBV10-1; D may be TRBD1 (5 bases). Germline CDR1 WNHNN, CDR2 SYGVQD (reference sequence). V was clipped by 6 bases and J by 8 bases, with 16 bases between them. The CDR3 spans 13 residues. Here the CDR3 DNA reads TGCGCCAGCAGCGAGCAGGGCGGCGTCGGCTACACCTTC. Encoded protein: CASSEQGGVGYTF.